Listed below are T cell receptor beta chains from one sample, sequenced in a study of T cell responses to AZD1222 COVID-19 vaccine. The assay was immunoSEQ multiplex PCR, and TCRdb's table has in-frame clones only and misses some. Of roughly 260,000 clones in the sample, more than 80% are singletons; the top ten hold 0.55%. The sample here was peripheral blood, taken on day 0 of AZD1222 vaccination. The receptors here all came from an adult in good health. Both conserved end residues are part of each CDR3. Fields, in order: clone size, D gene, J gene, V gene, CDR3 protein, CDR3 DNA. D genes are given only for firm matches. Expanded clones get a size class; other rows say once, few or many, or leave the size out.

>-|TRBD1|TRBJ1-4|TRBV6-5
CASSYSTGQGNEKLFF
TGTGCCAGCAGTTACTCGACGGGACAGGGTAATGAAAAACTGTTTTTT
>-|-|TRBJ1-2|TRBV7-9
CASSPAGVMGYTF
TGTGCCAGCAGCCCTGCGGGGGTAATGGGCTACACCTTC
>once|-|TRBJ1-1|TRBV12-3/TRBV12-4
CASSSGGATEAFF
TGTGCCAGCAGTTCAGGTGGGGCCACTGAAGCTTTCTTT
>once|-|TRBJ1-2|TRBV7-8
CASSLEHFRYGYTF
TGTGCCAGCAGCTTAGAACACTTTCGTTATGGCTACACCTTC
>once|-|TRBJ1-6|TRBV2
CASTIDSSPLHF
TGTGCCAGCACGATTGATTCTTCACCCCTCCACTTT
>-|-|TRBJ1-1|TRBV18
CASSLLGAGVNTEAFF
TGTGCCAGCTCACTACTAGGGGCAGGCGTGAACACTGAAGCTTTCTTT
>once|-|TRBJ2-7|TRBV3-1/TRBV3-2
CASSHASSSYEQYF
TGTGCCAGCAGCCATGCATCCAGCTCCTACGAGCAGTACTTC
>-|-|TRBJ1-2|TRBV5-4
CASRTGGGPNYGYTF
TGTGCCAGTAGGACGGGAGGGGGACCTAACTATGGCTACACCTTC
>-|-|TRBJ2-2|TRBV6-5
CASSYSTGPNTGELFF
TGTGCCAGCAGTTACTCGACAGGACCGAACACCGGGGAGCTGTTTTTT
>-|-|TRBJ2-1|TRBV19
CASSQNRLRQSYNEQFF
TGTGCCAGTAGTCAGAACCGGTTACGGCAGTCTTACAATGAGCAGTTCTTC
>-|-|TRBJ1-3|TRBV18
CASSDNHLSGNTIYF
TGTGCCAGCTCAGACAACCATCTCTCTGGAAACACCATATATTTT
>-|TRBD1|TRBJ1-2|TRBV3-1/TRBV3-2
CASSRQGRDGYTF
TGTGCCAGCAGCCGACAGGGGAGGGATGGCTACACCTTC
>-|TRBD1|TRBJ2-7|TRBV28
CASTPATGGNRYEQYF
TGTGCCAGCACCCCAGCCACAGGGGGCAATCGGTACGAGCAGTACTTC
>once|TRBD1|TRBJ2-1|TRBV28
CASRPFNRGSYNEQFF
TGTGCCAGCAGACCATTTAACAGGGGAAGTTACAATGAGCAGTTCTTC
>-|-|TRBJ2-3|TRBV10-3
CAIRTGITDTQYF
TGTGCCATAAGGACGGGGATCACAGATACGCAGTATTTT
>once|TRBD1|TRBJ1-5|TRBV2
CASRLDPGQGPKPQHF
TGTGCCAGCAGACTAGACCCGGGACAGGGTCCAAAGCCCCAGCATTTT
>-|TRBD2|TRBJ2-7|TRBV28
CASGIAGDSYEQYF
TGTGCCAGCGGCATAGCGGGGGACTCCTACGAGCAGTACTTC
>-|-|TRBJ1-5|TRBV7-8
CASCPGPYQPQHF
TGTGCCAGCTGCCCGGGTCCCTATCAGCCCCAGCATTTT
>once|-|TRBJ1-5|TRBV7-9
CASSFTGGGQPQHF
TGTGCCAGCAGCTTTACAGGCGGAGGGCAGCCCCAGCATTTT
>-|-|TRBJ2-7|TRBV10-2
CASRDYEQYF
TGCGCCAGCCGAGATTACGAGCAGTACTTC
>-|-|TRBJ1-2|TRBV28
CASRGDRSGYTF
TGTGCCAGCAGGGGGGACCGCTCGGGCTACACCTTC
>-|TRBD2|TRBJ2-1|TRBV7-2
CASSLAGTSGYNEQFF
TGTGCCAGCAGCTTAGCCGGGACTAGCGGATACAATGAGCAGTTCTTC
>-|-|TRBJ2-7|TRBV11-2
CASSLEAGTFYEQYF
TGTGCCAGCAGCTTAGAGGCGGGAACTTTCTACGAGCAGTACTTC
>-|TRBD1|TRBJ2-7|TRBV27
CASSLAPGTATYEQYF
TGTGCCAGCAGTTTAGCGCCCGGGACAGCAACCTACGAGCAGTACTTC
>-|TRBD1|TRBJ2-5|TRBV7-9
CASSSGQGGETQYF
TGTGCCAGCAGCTCCGGACAGGGTGGAGAGACCCAGTACTTC
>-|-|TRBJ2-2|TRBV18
CASSPGAANTGELFF
TGTGCCAGCTCACCCGGAGCGGCGAACACCGGGGAGCTGTTTTTT